The 24 T cell receptor beta chains given below trace back to one sample, sequenced in a study of beta chain features in type 1 diabetes. Study results and limitations: In every one of the four CD4+ subsets, TCRB CDR3s were moderately but significantly shorter in Type 1 diabetes patients.

No antigen has been assigned to these receptors. Expressed TCRB transcripts got sequenced, as all isolated RNA was reverse transcribed. Assay: immunoSEQ multiplex PCR; the TCRdb copy retains only in-frame clones and omits some. Among a few hundred thousand clones listed, approximately 20% were seen once. Sequenced sample: naive CD4+ T cells from blood. These TCRs come from a middle-aged woman with type 1 diabetes.

This clone occurred a few times. V is TRBV6-5 and J is TRBJ2-3; D is ambiguous. CDR1 and CDR2 (germline): MNHEY, SVGAGI. The V end lost 2 bases, the J end lost 0 bases, and 6 bases lay between the germline ends. The CDR3 covers 14 residues. CDR3 in amino acids: CASSYTPSTDTQYF. CDR3 DNA: TGTGCCAGCAGTTACACACCAAGCACAGATACGCAGTATTTT.

J is TRBJ1-2 and V is TRBV15, with D tentatively TRBD1 (6 bases). From germline, CDR1 is LNHNV and CDR2 YYDKDF (reference sequence). The length of the CDR3 is 15 residues. V was shortened by 3 bases and J by 4 bases, with 15 bases between the two germline ends. The CDR3 spells CATSRSQQGGYGYTF. The CDR3 region has the DNA TGTGCCACCAGCAGGTCTCAACAGGGCGGCTATGGCTACACCTTC.

This chain uses TRBV7-2 with TRBJ2-7, with 7 nucleotides matching TRBD1. Germline assignment: CDR1 SGHTA and CDR2 FQGNSA. V shed 5 bases, J shed 7 bases, and the junction held 8 bases outside the gene matches. The CDR3 contains 13 residues. As DNA, the CDR3 is TGTGCCAGCAGCGGGGACAGCATAGGGGAGCAGTACTTC. It translates to CASSGDSIGEQYF. The full variable domain, with the rest looked up from reference TRBV7-2 and TRBJ2-7, is GAGVSQSPSNKVTEKGKDVELRCDPISGHTALYWYRQSLGQGLEFLIYFQGNSAPDKSGLPSDRFSAERTGGSVSTLTIQRTQQEDSAVYLCASSGDSIGEQYFGPGTRLTVT.

This chain joins TRBV2 and TRBJ2-3, with D possibly being TRBD1 (6 bases). The length of the CDR3 is 14 residues. In germline, CDR1 is SNHLY, CDR2 FYNNEI. V was clipped by 8 bases and J by 2 bases, with 14 bases between them. CDR3: CASLAQGVTDTQYF. CDR3 nucleotides: TGTGCCAGCCTCGCACAGGGAGTCACAGATACGCAGTATTTT.

This clone has more than one count but fewer than ten. The chain couples TRBV5-6 to TRBJ2-7; D is possibly TRBD1 (5 bases). V was cut by 3 bases and J by 5 bases, with 24 bases left in between. Germline V gene data show CDR1 as SGHDT and CDR2 as YYEEEE. CDR3 size: 17 residues. The CDR3 DNA follows: TGTGCCAGCAGCTCCGGACACCTCTACTACACGGGTAACGAGCAGTACTTC. Its translation is CASSSGHLYYTGNEQYF.

This clone was seen only a few times. This rearrangement joins TRBV5-1 to TRBJ1-1; 12 bases are a match to TRBD1. Germline loops: CDR1 SGHRS, CDR2 YFSETQ. Germline trimming cut 4 bases from V and 3 bases from J; bases unmatched to any gene: 4. The CDR3 is made up of 15 amino acids. DNA for the CDR3: TGCGCCAGCAGCGGGGACAGGGGGCACGACACTGAAGCTTTCTTT. Its translation is CASSGDRGHDTEAFF.

The rearrangement uses TRBV9 and TRBJ2-5; 8 bases fit TRBD1. V lost 0 bases and J lost 2; bases outside the gene matches: 21. The CDR3 totals 21 residues. Germline CDR1 reads SGDLS; CDR2 reads YYNGEE. The CDR3 nucleotides are TGTGCCAGCAGCGTAGCGGACATACAGGGACAGGCAGCAGCGTTTCAAGAGACCCAGTACTTC. Translated, it gives CASSVADIQGQAAAFQETQYF.

This clone was seen more than once but under ten times. This chain joins TRBV6-1 and TRBJ2-7; 8 bases are a match to TRBD2. The J segment lost 4 bases and the V segment lost 7 bases, leaving 9 bases of the junction unmatched. Germline-derived CDR1 and CDR2 are MNHNS and SASEGT. The CDR3 sequence is 14 residues long. CDR3 loop: CASTLTGGKYEQYF. The CDR3 DNA reads TGTGCCAGCACTTTAACGGGAGGGAAGTACGAGCAGTACTTC.

The genes are TRBV7-9 and TRBJ2-6; 8 positions agree with TRBD1. This CDR3 comprises 16 residues. V lost 8 bases, J lost 0 bases, and 6 bases stayed unmatched. Germline-derived CDR1 and CDR2 are SEHNR and FQNEAQ (reference sequence). CDR3 in amino acids: CASGGQASSGANVLTF. In DNA, the CDR3 is TGTGCCAGCGGGGGACAGGCGAGCTCTGGGGCCAACGTCCTGACTTTC.

The rearrangement uses TRBV7-9 and TRBJ1-2; D unresolved. Deletions cut 4 bases from V and 5 bases from J, with 11 bases between. CDR1 and CDR2 from the germline V gene are SEHNR and FQNEAQ (reference sequence). This CDR3 spans 13 amino acids. The CDR3 spells CASSSTGPYGYTF. The CDR3 DNA is TGTGCCAGCAGCTCGACTGGTCCGTATGGCTACACCTTC.

This clone was seen only a few times. V gene TRBV9 combines with J gene TRBJ1-1; D not resolved. CDR1 is SGDLS and CDR2 is YYNGEE in the germline V gene. The CDR3 is 16 residues long. Trimming shortened V by 2 bases and J by 1 base, and 15 bases separated the two germline ends. The CDR3 region has the DNA TGTGCCAGCAGCGTGGGTGCGGTAAATAGGAACACTGAAGCTTTCTTT. This codes for CASSVGAVNRNTEAFF.

The chain employs TRBV7-9 and TRBJ1-6; TRBD1 might be the D (6 bases). Germline CDR1 and CDR2: SEHNR and FQNEAQ (reference sequence). The CDR3 is 16 amino acids. V lost 3 bases to trimming and J lost 9 bases, with 18 bases between them. The CDR3 is CASSFKESGDASPLHF. CDR3 nucleotides: TGTGCCAGCAGCTTTAAGGAATCAGGGGATGCTTCACCCCTCCACTTT.

The chain joins TRBV28 to TRBJ1-4; D may be TRBD1 (5 bases). With 4 bases removed from V and 12 bases from J, the gap between germline ends came to 15 bases. CDR3 size: 13 residues. The germline V gene has CDR1 MDHEN and CDR2 SYDVKM. The CDR3 DNA follows: TGTGCCAGCAGTTCCAGGGTGCCCCAGGAACTGTTTTTT. This translates into CASSSRVPQELFF.

This clone was seen a handful of times. This chain connects TRBV2 to TRBJ2-6; D is undetermined. With 3 bases removed from V and 3 bases from J, the gap between germline ends came to 3 bases. Germline CDR1 reads SNHLY; CDR2 reads FYNNEI. The CDR3 covers 13 residues. The CDR3 region has the DNA TGTGCCAGCAGTGATAGTGGGGCCAACGTCCTGACTTTC. Translated, it gives CASSDSGANVLTF.

This chain connects TRBV4-1 to TRBJ1-1, with D possibly TRBD1 on 6 matching bases. Germline V gives CDR1 MGHRA, CDR2 YSYEKL. V gave up 0 bases and J gave up 5 bases, with 16 bases separating them. The CDR3 loop spans 16 amino acids. The CDR3 DNA is TGCGCCAGCAGCCAAGAAGCGTTCGGGGGGCCAACTGAAGCTTTCTTT. Amino acids: CASSQEAFGGPTEAFF.

This clone was seen a handful of times. CDR3 nucleotide sequence: TGTGCCAGCAGCGTAGACGGGAGCTCCTACAATGAGCAGTTCTTC. This translates into CASSVDGSSYNEQFF. The chain is built from TRBV5-4 and TRBJ2-1, with D perhaps matching TRBD2 (6 bases). The CDR3 is 15 residues long. Germline V gene lookup returns CDR1 SGHNT and CDR2 YYREEE (reference sequence). Trimming shortened V by 4 bases and J by 0 bases, and 11 bases separated the two germline ends.

This clone was detected only a few times. In DNA form, the CDR3 reads TGTGCCAGCAGCTTGGGGACTAGCGAAGAGTATTTT. This encodes CASSLGTSEEYF. V is TRBV2 and J is TRBJ2-3; 10 bases align to TRBD2. Trimming removed 6 bases from V and 13 bases from J; junction bases left unmatched: 7. This CDR3 has 12 amino acids. Germline V gene data show CDR1 as SNHLY and CDR2 as FYNNEI.

In this sample, this clone turned up a few times. The rearrangement uses TRBV5-8 and TRBJ2-6; D is uncertain. The CDR3 covers 16 residues. The V end was cut by 4 bases, the J end by 0 bases, with 11 bases between. From germline, CDR1 is SGHTS and CDR2 YDEGEE. The CDR3 loop is CASSPLGSSGANVLTF. In nucleotides, the CDR3 is TGTGCCAGCAGCCCCCTGGGCAGCTCTGGGGCCAACGTCCTGACTTTC. The full variable domain, with the rest looked up from reference TRBV5-8 and TRBJ2-6, is EAGVTQSPTHLIKTRGQQATLRCSPISGHTSVYWYQQALGLGLQFLLWYDEGEERNRGNFPPRFSGRQFPNYSSELNVNALELEDSALYLCASSPLGSSGANVLTFGAGSRLTVL.

The chain carries TRBV7-2 and TRBJ2-2; D gene unclear. CDR3 length equals 16 residues. V was shortened by 2 bases and J by 0 bases, with 10 bases between the two germline ends. The germline V gene encodes CDR1 SGHTA and CDR2 FQGNSA. CDR3 nucleotides: TGTGCCAGCAGCTTATTCCAGGCCCCGAACACCGGGGAGCTGTTTTTT. Translating gives CASSLFQAPNTGELFF.

This clone was counted between two and nine times. This chain joins TRBV30 and TRBJ2-1; 8 nucleotides line up with TRBD2. V lost 1 base and J lost 6; bases outside the gene matches: 8. The CDR3 runs 15 residues. Germline assignment: CDR1 GTSNPN and CDR2 SVGIG (reference sequence). CDR3 in DNA: TGTGCCTGGAGTGGGTCAGCGGGAGATGGCAATGAGCAGTTCTTC. Translating it yields CAWSGSAGDGNEQFF.

The genes are TRBV28 and TRBJ1-5; D not resolved. The CDR3 runs to 16 residues. Germline V gene lookup returns CDR1 MDHEN and CDR2 SYDVKM. Trimming shortened V by 7 bases and J by 2 bases, and 18 bases separated the two germline ends. In DNA, the CDR3 is TGTGCCAGCAAGGAGGGAAAGGGCGGTGGCAATCAGCCCCAGCATTTT. Residues: CASKEGKGGGNQPQHF.

This clone appeared once. This chain joins TRBV18 and TRBJ2-5; 8 positions match TRBD1. Germline V gene sequence: CDR1 KGHSH, CDR2 LQKENI. The trim removed 4 bases at V and 5 bases at J, leaving 6 bases unmatched. The CDR3 is 14 residues long. CDR3 in DNA: TGTGCCAGCTCACAATCGAGACAGGGGGAGACCCAGTACTTC. Amino acids: CASSQSRQGETQYF.

Comment on this clone: This sample includes further DNA sequences coding for the same CDR3. The V gene is TRBV7-9, the J gene TRBJ1-2; the match to TRBD1 covers 8 bases. CDR3 length: 14 residues. The V gene end was trimmed by 5 bases and the J gene end by 5 bases; junction bases not matched to a gene: 7. Germline CDR1 and CDR2: SEHNR and FQNEAQ (reference sequence). For the CDR3, the DNA is TGTGCCAGCAGCCTTGGACAGGGAGATTATGGCTACACCTTC. This sequence encodes CASSLGQGDYGYTF.

The rearrangement joins TRBV28 to TRBJ2-3, with a tentative D call TRBD1 (6 bases). Per the germline V gene, CDR1 is MDHEN and CDR2 is SYDVKM. CDR3 length equals 19 residues. V dropped 5 bases and J dropped 2 bases, with 26 bases sitting between them. This CDR3 reads CASSPPVPGQFSPTDTQYF. For the CDR3, the DNA is TGTGCCAGCAGTCCACCCGTCCCGGGACAATTCTCCCCCACAGATACGCAGTATTTT.